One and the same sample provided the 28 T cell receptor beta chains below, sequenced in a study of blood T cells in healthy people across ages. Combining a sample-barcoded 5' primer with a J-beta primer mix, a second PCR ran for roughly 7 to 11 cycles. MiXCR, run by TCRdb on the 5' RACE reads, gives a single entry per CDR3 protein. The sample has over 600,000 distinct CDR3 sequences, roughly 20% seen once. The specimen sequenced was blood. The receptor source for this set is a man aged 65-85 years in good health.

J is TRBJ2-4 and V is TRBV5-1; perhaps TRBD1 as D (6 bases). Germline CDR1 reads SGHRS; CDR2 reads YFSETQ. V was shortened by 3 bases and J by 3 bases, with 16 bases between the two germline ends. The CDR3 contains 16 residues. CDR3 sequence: CASSSPDSLVKNIQYF. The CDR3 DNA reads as TGCGCCAGCAGCTCCCCGGACAGTCTCGTCAAAAACATTCAGTACTTC.

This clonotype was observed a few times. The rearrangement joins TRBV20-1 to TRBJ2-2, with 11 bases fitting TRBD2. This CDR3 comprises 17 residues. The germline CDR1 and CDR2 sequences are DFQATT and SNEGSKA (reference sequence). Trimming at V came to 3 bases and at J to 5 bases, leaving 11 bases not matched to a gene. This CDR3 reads CSASHNLAGGRTGELFF. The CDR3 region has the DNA TGCAGTGCTAGCCATAATCTAGCGGGAGGTAGAACCGGGGAGCTGTTTTTT.

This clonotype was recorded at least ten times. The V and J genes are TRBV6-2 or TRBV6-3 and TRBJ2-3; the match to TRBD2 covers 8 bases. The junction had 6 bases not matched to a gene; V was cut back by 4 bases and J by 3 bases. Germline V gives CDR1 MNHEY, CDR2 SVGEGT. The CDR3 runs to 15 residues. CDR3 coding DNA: TGTGCCAGCAGTTTCTTTGAGCGGGAGACAGATACGCAGTATTTT. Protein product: CASSFFERETDTQYF.

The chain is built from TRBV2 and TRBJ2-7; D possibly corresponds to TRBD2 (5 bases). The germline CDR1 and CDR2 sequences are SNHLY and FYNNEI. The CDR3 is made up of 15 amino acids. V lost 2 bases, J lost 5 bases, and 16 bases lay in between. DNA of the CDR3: TGTGCCAGCAGTGAATTAACTCCCGGGGTGAACGAGCAGTACTTC. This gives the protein CASSELTPGVNEQYF.

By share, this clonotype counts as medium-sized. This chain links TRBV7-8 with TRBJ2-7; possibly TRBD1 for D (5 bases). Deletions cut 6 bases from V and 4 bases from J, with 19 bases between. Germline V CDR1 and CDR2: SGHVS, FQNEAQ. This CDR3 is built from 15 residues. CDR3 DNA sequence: TGTGCCAGCAGTTTCGGGCAGGGATCCACTTACGAGCAGTACTTC. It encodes CASSFGQGSTYEQYF.

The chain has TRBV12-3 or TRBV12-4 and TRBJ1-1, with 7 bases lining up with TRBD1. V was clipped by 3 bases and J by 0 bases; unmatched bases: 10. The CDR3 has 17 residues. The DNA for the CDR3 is TGTGCCAGCAGTTTTGGGCAGGGGGTCGCCATGAACACTGAAGCTTTCTTT. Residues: CASSFGQGVAMNTEAFF.

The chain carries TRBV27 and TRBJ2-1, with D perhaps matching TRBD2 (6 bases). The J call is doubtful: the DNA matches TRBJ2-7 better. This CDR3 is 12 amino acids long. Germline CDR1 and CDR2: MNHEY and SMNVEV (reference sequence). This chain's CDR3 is CASSPQGGGQYF. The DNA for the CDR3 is TGTGCCAGCAGTCCCCAGGGAGGCGGGCAGTACTTC.

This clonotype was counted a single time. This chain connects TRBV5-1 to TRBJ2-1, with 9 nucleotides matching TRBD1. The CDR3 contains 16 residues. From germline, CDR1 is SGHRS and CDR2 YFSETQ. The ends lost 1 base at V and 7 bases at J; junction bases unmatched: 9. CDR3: CASSLKNRGRGNEQFF. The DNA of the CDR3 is TGCGCCAGCAGCTTGAAAAACAGGGGGCGCGGGAATGAGCAGTTCTTC.

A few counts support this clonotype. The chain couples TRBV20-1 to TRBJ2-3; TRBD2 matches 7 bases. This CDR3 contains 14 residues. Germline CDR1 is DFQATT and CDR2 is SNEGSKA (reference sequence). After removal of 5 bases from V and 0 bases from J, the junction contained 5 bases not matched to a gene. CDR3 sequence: CSARLAVSTDTQYF. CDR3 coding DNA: TGCAGTGCTCGGCTAGCGGTGAGCACAGATACGCAGTATTTT.

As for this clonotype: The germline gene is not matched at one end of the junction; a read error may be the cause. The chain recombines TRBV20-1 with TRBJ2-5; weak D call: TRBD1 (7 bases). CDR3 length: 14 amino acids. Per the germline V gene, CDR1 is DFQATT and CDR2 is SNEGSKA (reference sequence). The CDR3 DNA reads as TGCAGTGCCGCGCGGGACAGTACGAACAATGAGCTGTTCTTC. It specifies CSAARDSTNNELFF.

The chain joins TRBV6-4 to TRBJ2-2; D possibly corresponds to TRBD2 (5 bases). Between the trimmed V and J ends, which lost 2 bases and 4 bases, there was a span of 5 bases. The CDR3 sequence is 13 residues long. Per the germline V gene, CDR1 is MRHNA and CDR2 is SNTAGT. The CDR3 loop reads CASSDGSTGELFF. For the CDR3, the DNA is TGTGCCAGCAGTGACGGGAGCACCGGGGAGCTGTTTTTT.

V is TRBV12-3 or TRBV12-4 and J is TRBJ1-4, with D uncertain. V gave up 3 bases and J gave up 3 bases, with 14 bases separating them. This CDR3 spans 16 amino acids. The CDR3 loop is CASSLSGSGANEKLFF. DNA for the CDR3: TGTGCCAGCAGTTTGTCGGGAAGCGGTGCTAATGAAAAACTGTTTTTT.

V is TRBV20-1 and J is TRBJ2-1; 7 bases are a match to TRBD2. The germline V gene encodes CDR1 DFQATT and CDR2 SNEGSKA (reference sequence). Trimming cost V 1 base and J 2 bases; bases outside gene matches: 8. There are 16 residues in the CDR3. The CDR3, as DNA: TGCAGTGCTAGAGTTCTAAGCGGGGATACCTACAATGAGCAGTTCTTC. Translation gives CSARVLSGDTYNEQFF.

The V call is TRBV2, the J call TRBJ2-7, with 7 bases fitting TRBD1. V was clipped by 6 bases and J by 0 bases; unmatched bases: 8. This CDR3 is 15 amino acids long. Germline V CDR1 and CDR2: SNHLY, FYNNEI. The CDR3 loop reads CASRAYRGASYEQYF. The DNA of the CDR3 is TGTGCCAGCAGGGCTTACAGGGGTGCCTCCTACGAGCAGTACTTC.

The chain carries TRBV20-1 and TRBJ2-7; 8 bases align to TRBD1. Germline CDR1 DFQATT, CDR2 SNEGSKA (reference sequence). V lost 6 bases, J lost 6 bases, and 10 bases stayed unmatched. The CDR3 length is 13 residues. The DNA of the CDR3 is TGCAGTGCCCACGAGGACAGGGATTTCGAGCAGTACTTC. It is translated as CSAHEDRDFEQYF.

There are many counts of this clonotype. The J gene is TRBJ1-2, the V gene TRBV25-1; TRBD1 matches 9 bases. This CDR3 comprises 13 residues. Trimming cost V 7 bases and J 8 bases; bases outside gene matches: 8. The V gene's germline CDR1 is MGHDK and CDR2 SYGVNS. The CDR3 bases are TGTGCCAGCACCAGGGACAGGGAAAAAGGCTACACCTTC. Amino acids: CASTRDREKGYTF.

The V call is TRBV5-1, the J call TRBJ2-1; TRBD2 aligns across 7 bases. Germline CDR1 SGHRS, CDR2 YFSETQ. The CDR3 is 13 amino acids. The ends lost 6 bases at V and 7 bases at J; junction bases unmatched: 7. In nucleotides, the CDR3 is TGCGCCAGCACCAATGGACTAGTTAATGAGCAGTTCTTC. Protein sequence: CASTNGLVNEQFF.

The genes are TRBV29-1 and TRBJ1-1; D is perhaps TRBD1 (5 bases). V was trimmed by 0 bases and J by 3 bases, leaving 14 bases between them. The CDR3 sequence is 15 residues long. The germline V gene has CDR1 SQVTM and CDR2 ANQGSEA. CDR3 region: CSVEDPQGRDTEAFF. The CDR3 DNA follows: TGCAGCGTTGAAGATCCCCAGGGTAGGGACACTGAAGCTTTCTTT.

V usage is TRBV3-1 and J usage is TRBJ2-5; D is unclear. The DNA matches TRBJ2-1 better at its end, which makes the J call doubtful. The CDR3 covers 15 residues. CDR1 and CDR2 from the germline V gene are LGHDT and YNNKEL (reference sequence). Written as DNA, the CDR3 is TGTGCCAGCAGCCAAGATCTGGTGACGTACAATGAGCAGTTCTTC. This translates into CASSQDLVTYNEQFF.

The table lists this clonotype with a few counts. This CDR3 is CAIPGLAGFETQYF. CDR3 DNA: TGTGCCATCCCGGGACTAGCGGGATTTGAGACCCAGTACTTC. The chain combines TRBV14 with TRBJ2-5; 13 positions agree with TRBD2. Germline assignment: CDR1 SGHDN and CDR2 FVKESK. CDR3 length: 14 amino acids. The V segment lost 10 bases and the J segment 5 bases; nucleotides outside the gene matches: 7.

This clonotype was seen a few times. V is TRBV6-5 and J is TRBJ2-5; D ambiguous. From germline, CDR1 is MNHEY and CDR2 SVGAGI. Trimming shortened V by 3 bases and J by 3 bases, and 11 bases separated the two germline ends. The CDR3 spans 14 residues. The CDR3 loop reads CASSYKHTEETQYF. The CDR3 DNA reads TGTGCCAGCAGTTATAAACATACCGAAGAGACCCAGTACTTC.

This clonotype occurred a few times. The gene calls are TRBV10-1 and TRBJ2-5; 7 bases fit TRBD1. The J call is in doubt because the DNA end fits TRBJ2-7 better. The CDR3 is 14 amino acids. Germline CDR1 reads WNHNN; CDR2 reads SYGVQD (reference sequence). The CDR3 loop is CASSPRGKSNEQYF. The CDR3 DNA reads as TGCGCCAGCAGCCCCAGGGGGAAAAGTAACGAGCAGTACTTC.

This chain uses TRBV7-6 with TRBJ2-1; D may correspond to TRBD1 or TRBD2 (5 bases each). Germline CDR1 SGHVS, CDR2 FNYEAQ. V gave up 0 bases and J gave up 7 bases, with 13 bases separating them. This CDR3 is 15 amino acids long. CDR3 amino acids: CASSLASRGRNEQFF. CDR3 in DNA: TGTGCCAGCAGCTTAGCCAGTCGGGGACGGAATGAGCAGTTCTTC.

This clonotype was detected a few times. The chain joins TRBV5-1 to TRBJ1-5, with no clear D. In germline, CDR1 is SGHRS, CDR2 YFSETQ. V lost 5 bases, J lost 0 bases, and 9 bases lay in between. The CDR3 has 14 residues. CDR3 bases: TGCGCCAGCAGGAAAGATTATAGCAATCAGCCCCAGCATTTT. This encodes CASRKDYSNQPQHF.

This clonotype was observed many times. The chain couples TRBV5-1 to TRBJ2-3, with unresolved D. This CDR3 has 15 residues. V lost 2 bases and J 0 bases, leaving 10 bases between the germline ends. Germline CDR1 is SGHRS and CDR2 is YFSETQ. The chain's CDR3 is CASSLSSSSTDTQYF. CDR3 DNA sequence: TGCGCCAGCAGCTTATCCTCGTCTAGCACAGATACGCAGTATTTT.

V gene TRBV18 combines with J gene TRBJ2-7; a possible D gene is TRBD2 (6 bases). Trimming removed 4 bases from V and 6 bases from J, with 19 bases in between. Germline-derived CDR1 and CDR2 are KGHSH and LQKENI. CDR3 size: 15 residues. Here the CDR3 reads CASSLGTGTRGEQYF. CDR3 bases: TGTGCCAGCTCACTGGGGACGGGGACTCGGGGCGAGCAGTACTTC.

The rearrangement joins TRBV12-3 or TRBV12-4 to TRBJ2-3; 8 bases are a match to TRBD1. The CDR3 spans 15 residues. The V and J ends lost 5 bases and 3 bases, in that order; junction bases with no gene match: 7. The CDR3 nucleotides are TGTGCCAGCAGTAGAGGACAGGGTAATACAGATACGCAGTATTTT. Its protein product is CASSRGQGNTDTQYF.

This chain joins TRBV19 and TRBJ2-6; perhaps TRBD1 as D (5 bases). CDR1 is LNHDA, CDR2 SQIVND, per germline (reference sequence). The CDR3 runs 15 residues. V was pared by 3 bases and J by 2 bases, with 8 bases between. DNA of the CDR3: TGTGCCAGTAGTATCCCAGGGACTGGGGCCAACGTCCTGACTTTC. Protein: CASSIPGTGANVLTF.